These 8 T cell receptor beta chains share one sample of origin, sequenced in a study of radiation and T cells in renal cell carcinoma. Method: immunoSEQ multiplex PCR; TCRdb's copy keeps in-frame clones and lacks some. This table has some 81,000 clones, roughly 87% appearing once. Stated time point: blood 4 weeks post-SBRT, at nephrectomy. Specified treatment: 15 Gy SBRT to primary tumor, nephrectomy 4 weeks later. Source: blood, taken from a patient whose treatment included radiotherapy and nephrectomy. The receptors stem from a woman in her 70s with renal cell carcinoma.

This chain joins TRBV19 and TRBJ1-2; D call uncertain. Per the germline V gene, CDR1 is LNHDA and CDR2 is SQIVND (reference sequence). V lost 4 bases to trimming and J lost 2 bases, with 17 bases between them. The CDR3 totals 16 residues. CDR3 DNA: TGTGCCAGTAGTAGAACCGCACGAAGCGTAAACTATGGCTACACCTTC. Protein sequence: CASSRTARSVNYGYTF. The full variable domain, in which reference TRBV19 and TRBJ1-2 provide the parts outside the CDR3, is DGGITQSPKYLFRKEGQNVTLSCEQNLNHDAMYWYRQDPGQGLRLIYYSQIVNDFQKGDIAEGYSVSREKKESFPLTVTSAQKNPTAFYLCASSRTARSVNYGYTFGSGTRLTVV.

The genes are TRBV7-9 and TRBJ1-6; D gene unclear. Trimming removed 5 bases from V and 10 bases from J, with 6 bases in between. Germline CDR1 and CDR2: SEHNR and FQNEAQ (reference sequence). This CDR3 is 11 amino acids long. The chain's CDR3 is CASSSSSPLHF. The CDR3 region has the DNA TGTGCCAGCAGCAGTTCCTCACCCCTCCACTTT.

In DNA, the CDR3 is TGCGCCAGCAGCCAAGCCTCTCGGGGGCAAGAGACCCAGTACTTC. This encodes CASSQASRGQETQYF. The gene calls are TRBV4-1 and TRBJ2-5; D may be TRBD2 (6 bases). Germline values: CDR1 MGHRA, CDR2 YSYEKL. V was cut by 1 base and J by 2 bases, with 11 bases left in between. The CDR3 length is 15 residues.

The chain couples TRBV28 to TRBJ2-5; D is uncertain. The CDR3 has 14 amino acids. Per germline, CDR1 MDHEN and CDR2 SYDVKM. Deletions cut 6 bases from V and 3 bases from J, with 14 bases between. The chain's CDR3 is CASSRSFGEETQYF. The CDR3 DNA sequence: TGTGCCAGCAGCCGGAGTTTTGGGGAAGAGACCCAGTACTTC.

Turning to this clone: At one of its ends the junction is not consistent with the germline gene, which may arise from a read error. The chain couples TRBV7-7 to TRBJ2-3; D is ambiguous. Germline V lookup: CDR1 SSHAT, CDR2 FNYEAQ (reference sequence). CDR3 length: 13 residues. The chain's CDR3 is CASSLSPPDTQYF. The CDR3 DNA follows: TGTGCTAGCAGCTTATCGCCCCCCGATACGCAGTATTTT.

V and J are TRBV18 and TRBJ1-3; perhaps TRBD1 as D (5 bases). The germline CDR1 and CDR2 sequences are KGHSH and LQKENI. The V gene lost 5 bases and the J gene lost 0 bases, with 11 bases spanning the gap. The CDR3 extends over 15 amino acids. The CDR3: CASSSTVDSGNTIYF. The CDR3 DNA reads TGTGCCAGCTCATCGACAGTCGACTCTGGAAACACCATATATTTT.

This sequence joins TRBV6-4 and TRBJ1-3, with TRBD1 identical over 9 bases. CDR3 length: 17 residues. V was clipped by 1 base and J by 2 bases; unmatched bases: 6. The germline gives CDR1 MRHNA, CDR2 SNTAGT. Here the CDR3 DNA reads TGTGCCAGCAGTGACTTGGACAGGGGAAAGACTGGAAACACCATATATTTT. Translated, it gives CASSDLDRGKTGNTIYF.

The V gene is TRBV11-3, the J gene TRBJ1-1; no definite D call. The germline V gene encodes CDR1 SGHNT and CDR2 YENEEA. CDR3 length: 14 residues. The germline V and J ends were trimmed by 5 bases and 2 bases, with 12 bases remaining between them. The CDR3 here is CASSKDQANTEAFF. The CDR3 bases are TGTGCCAGCAGCAAGGACCAAGCTAACACTGAAGCTTTCTTT.